This T cell receptor beta chain was identified during a study of blood T cells in healthy people across ages. Next came a second PCR, run for about 6 to 12 cycles, which used a sample-barcoded 5' primer along with a J-beta primer mix. TCRdb processed the 5' RACE reads anew with MiXCR; each CDR3 protein has one entry. This sample yields about 1.4 million distinct CDR3 sequences, of which approximately 60% are seen a single time; roughly 7% belongs to the top ten. The source of this sequence is a young man in good health. Sequenced sample: blood.

CDR3 sequence: CASTLGTSRYEQYF. The CDR3 DNA is TGTGCCAGCACCCTGGGGACTAGTAGATACGAGCAGTACTTC. The chain couples TRBV2 to TRBJ2-7; 8 nucleotides match TRBD2. The germline V gene has CDR1 SNHLY and CDR2 FYNNEI. The CDR3 consists of 14 residues. V lost 7 bases and J lost 4; bases outside the gene matches: 9. Drawing the rest from reference TRBV2 and TRBJ2-7, the complete variable domain is EPEVTQTPSHQVTQMGQEVILRCVPISNHLYFYWYRQILGQKVEFLVSFYNNEISEKSEIFDDQFSVERPDGSNFTLKIRSTKLEDSAMYFCASTLGTSRYEQYFGPGTRLTVT.